Below are 3 T cell receptor beta chains sequenced from a single sample in a study of blood T cell repertoires in COVID-19. Profiling relied on immunoSEQ multiplex PCR, and the TCRdb table lists in-frame clones only, not all of them. The sample lists approximately 270,000 clones; around 85% were seen once. The specimen was peripheral blood. The receptors stem from a human donor with COVID-19, enrolled during active disease. The donor label of this sample is uncertain.

This clone was seen a few times. This chain uses TRBV7-2 with TRBJ2-6; maybe TRBD1 (6 bases). The CDR3 spans 18 residues. The V gene lost 6 bases and the J gene lost 0 bases, with 18 bases spanning the gap. The germline V gene has CDR1 SGHTA and CDR2 FQGNSA. DNA for the CDR3: TGTGCCAGCAGGCCGCCGGGACAAACCTTCTCTGGGGCCAACGTCCTGACTTTC. Its protein product is CASRPPGQTFSGANVLTF.

V gene TRBV29-1 combines with J gene TRBJ1-4; a weak D match, TRBD1 (6 bases). V shed 4 bases and J shed 3 bases, with 12 bases lying between them. Germline V gene sequence: CDR1 SQVTM, CDR2 ANQGSEA. The CDR3 loop spans 14 amino acids. The CDR3 DNA is TGCAGCGTTGCCCGAGGACAGTCTAATGAAAAACTGTTTTTT. Residues: CSVARGQSNEKLFF.

This clone was seen just once. The chain uses TRBV19 and TRBJ1-1, with D unresolved. Germline V gene lookup returns CDR1 LNHDA and CDR2 SQIVND (reference sequence). The CDR3 runs to 15 residues. V lost 3 bases, J lost 0 bases, and 11 bases lay in between. This CDR3 reads CASSMGQTLNTEAFF. CDR3 sequence (DNA): TGTGCCAGTAGTATGGGCCAGACCTTGAACACTGAAGCTTTCTTT.